This entry lists 2 T cell receptor beta chains sequenced from one sample in a study of CD8+ T cells in alopecia areata. Once RNA had been extracted, it was reverse transcribed into cDNA to act as the sequencing template. Clones were sequenced by immunoSEQ multiplex PCR, and TCRdb holds only the in-frame ones, with some missing. This sample carries roughly 97,000 clones, around 45% of them seen once, and the ten largest clones take about 1.5%. The sequenced material came from CD4+ T cells sorted from blood. The source is a human donor with alopecia areata.

V and J are TRBV27 and TRBJ1-2; possible D gene TRBD1, 6 bases. Trimming took off 2 bases at V and 7 bases at J, with 26 bases between the two ends. The CDR3 contains 18 residues. Germline CDR1 is MNHEY and CDR2 is SMNVEV (reference sequence). CDR3 loop: CASSLQLPLFGGRAGYTF. CDR3 DNA: TGTGCCAGCAGTTTACAGTTACCCCTCTTCGGGGGGCGTGCTGGCTACACCTTC.

This clone was detected a few times. This chain connects TRBV30 to TRBJ2-2; 7 nucleotides match TRBD1. J was trimmed by 8 bases and V by 1 base; bases with no gene match: 10. CDR3 length equals 15 residues. Germline assignment: CDR1 GTSNPN and CDR2 SVGIG (reference sequence). This CDR3 reads CAWSAQGVLKGELFF. The CDR3 coding sequence is TGTGCCTGGAGTGCTCAGGGGGTGCTCAAAGGGGAGCTGTTTTTT.